This T cell receptor beta chain comes out of a study of regulatory T cells in long-lasting Graves disease. Arm-PCR of CDR3 regions and iRepertoire HTBI primers were used to build TCR beta libraries. TCRdb analysed the multiplex PCR reads with MiXCR anew, one entry per CDR3 protein. The data contain 420,000 or so distinct CDR3 sequences, 20% to 30% of them seen just once; the ten biggest clones take up about a quarter. The time point was: persistent/refractory GD, antithyroid drugs over 5 years with positive TRAb. Making the TCR library involved RNA that had been extracted from PBMCs. This CDR3 has 16 residues. Trimming at V came to 0 bases and at J to 1 base, leaving 6 bases not matched to a gene. From germline, CDR1 is SQVTM and CDR2 ANQGSEA. This clonotype was observed at least ten times.

The chain links TRBV29-1 to TRBJ2-5; 9 positions match TRBD1. This TCR derives from a female donor with Graves disease. The material was peripheral blood mononuclear cells (PBMCs), obtained when the disease was refractory, from a patient treated with antithyroid drugs. CDR3 region: CSVEDPSTGGQETQYF. The CDR3 bases are TGCAGCGTTGAAGACCCCTCGACAGGGGGCCAAGAGACCCAGTACTTC.